This T cell receptor (beta chain) was documented in a study of blood T cells in healthy people across ages. Study background: About one barcoded beta molecule was captured per two T cells (by template switching).

Germline assignment: CDR1 SEHNR and CDR2 FQNEAQ (reference sequence). The CDR3 consists of 15 residues. V shed 5 bases, J shed 6 bases, and the junction held 7 bases outside the gene matches. A second roughly 6 to 12 cycle PCR used barcoded and J-beta primers. TCRdb redid the calling of the 5' RACE reads with MiXCR, one entry per CDR3 protein. This sample has 600,000 to 1,000,000 distinct CDR3 sequences, with 58% found just once. The source is a man aged 25-40 years in good health. Sequencing was done on a sample of blood. This chain joins TRBV7-9 and TRBJ2-1; TRBD1 aligns across 10 bases. The CDR3 DNA is TGTGCCAGCAGCCTCGGACAGGGGGGGGTCAATGAGCAGTTCTTC. This gives the protein CASSLGQGGVNEQFF. The whole variable domain, filled in from reference TRBV7-9 and TRBJ2-1, reads DTGVSQNPRHKITKRGQNVTFRCDPISEHNRLYWYRQTLGQGPEFLTYFQNEAQLEKSRLLSDRFSAERPKGSFSTLEIQRTEQGDSAMYLCASSLGQGGVNEQFFGPGTRLTVL.